Described below is a single T cell receptor beta chain sequence and its context. Sequenced by immunoSEQ multiplex PCR; TCRdb stores in-frame clones only, minus some. Of around 340,000 clones detected, around 89% appear once; the ten largest clones hold approximately 5%. The sample originates from a study of Ad26.COV2.S vaccination and SARS-CoV-2 variants. Germline values: CDR1 KGHSH, CDR2 LQKENI. V was pared by 2 bases and J by 2 bases, with 10 bases of the junction left unmatched. This CDR3 is 17 amino acids long. Treatment specified: 15 to 20 received Ad26.COV2.S at low or high dose, single or two shots; a few received placebo; per-sample allocation not given. Each sample was drawn 63 days after the first injection (of vaccine or placebo).

The sequencing here drew on peripheral blood, taken in a trial of Ad26.COV2.S vaccine versus placebo. The receptor's source is a person aged 18-60 years who received the Ad26.COV2.S COVID-19 vaccine or a placebo. The J gene is TRBJ2-3, the V gene TRBV18, with 7 bases fitting TRBD2. The CDR3 DNA is TGTGCCAGCTCACCAAGGGGAGGGCAGCTTGTCACAGATACGCAGTATTTT. Residues: CASSPRGGQLVTDTQYF.